This entry is about one T cell receptor beta chain. Its target antigen remains unknown. Base qualities are missing; no much larger clone stands one base away. The data were taken from a study of T cell repertoires in cytomegalovirus infection (dated by TCRdb to the late 2010s). Regarding the research as a whole: Donor HLA type was relevant to the analysis, as public TCR beta signatures indicated carriage of CMV infection together with the matching HLA type. Results the study describes overall, beyond this receptor: Cumulative frequency of public TCR beta family members discriminated carriers of CMV infection plus the relevant HLA type in this cohort and an independent roughly 330-donor cohort. The ex vivo response was dominated by HLA-C-restricted CMV-specific TCR beta clonotypes, and the single most frequent clonotype in two of eight donors was supplied by these HLA-C-restricted clonotypes.

The CDR3 has 15 amino acids, counting the end cysteine and phenylalanine. CDR3 DNA only is kept here, 45 bases in frame from base 1. The CDR1 and CDR2 encoded by the germline V gene are MGHRA and YSYEKL. V gives up 1 base and J gives up 3 bases, and the segment between their germline ends measures 12 bases. Sequencing used an Illumina HiSeq 1500. TCRdb reran the public reads through fastp at Q25 and MiXCR, keeping productive beta chains. One record per CDR3 amino acid sequence lists the most common genes and DNA. This sample has about 230,000 distinct CDR3 sequences in its table, and roughly 22% of those were observed once. The top ten constitute about 20% of the sample.

The sequencing sample was made of CD8+ T cells from PBMCs. The TCR originated in a human donor in good health (CMV status not recorded). Some clones in this sample may be carry-over from other donors' samples. The rearranged segments are TRBV4-1 and TRBJ1-1, and the D gene may be TRBD1, 5 bases matching. Read as DNA, the sequence is TGCGCCAGCAGCCAAGGGGACTCAATCCACACTGAAGCTTTCTTT. This translates into CASSQGDSIHTEAFF.